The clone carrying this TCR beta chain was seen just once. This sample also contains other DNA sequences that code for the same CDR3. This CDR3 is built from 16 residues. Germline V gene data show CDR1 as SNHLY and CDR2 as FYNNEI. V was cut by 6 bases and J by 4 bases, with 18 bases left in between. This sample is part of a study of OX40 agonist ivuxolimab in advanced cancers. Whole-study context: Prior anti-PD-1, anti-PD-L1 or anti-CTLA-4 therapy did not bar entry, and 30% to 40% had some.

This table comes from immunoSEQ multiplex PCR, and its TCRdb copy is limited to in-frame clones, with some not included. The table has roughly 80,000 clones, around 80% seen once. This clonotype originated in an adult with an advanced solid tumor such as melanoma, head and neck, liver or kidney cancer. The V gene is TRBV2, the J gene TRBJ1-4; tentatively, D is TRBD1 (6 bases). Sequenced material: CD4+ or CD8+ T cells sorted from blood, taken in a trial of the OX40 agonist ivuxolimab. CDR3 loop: CASSPLSGHGNEKLFF. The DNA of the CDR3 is TGTGCCAGCAGCCCACTCTCGGGACACGGTAATGAAAAACTGTTTTTT.